This record concerns one T cell receptor beta chain sequence. Its antigen is still unknown. Germline-derived CDR1 and CDR2 are LGHNA and YSLEER. The CDR3 covers 16 residues. With 0 bases removed from V and 4 bases from J, the gap between germline ends came to 14 bases. The sample is drawn from a study of shared clonotypes between healthy human individuals. Whole-study findings and limits: Generation probabilities of non-shared clonotypes were lower (relative to those shared by all four donors).

Healthy and HIV-negative, the adult donors had no recent acute infections or vaccinations. Original methodology: Because ImmunoSEQ provided only junction sequences with no quality scores, the filtering differed. Assay: immunoSEQ multiplex PCR; the TCRdb copy retains only in-frame clones and omits some. Clone size and V and J calls were adopted from that table, with D and trimming inferred from the DNA. The sample has hundreds of thousands of clones, about 74% seen once. The specimen sequenced was memory CD4+ T cells sorted from blood. Stated subset: CD45RA-negative fraction. The receptor was isolated from a man aged 25-45 years in good health. The V gene is TRBV4-3, the J gene TRBJ2-3, with D possibly matching TRBD1 (5 bases). The CDR3 spells CASSQEGRSHADTQYF. CDR3 in DNA: TGCGCCAGCAGCCAAGAGGGGCGGAGTCATGCAGATACGCAGTATTTT.